The next 19 T cell receptor beta chains were all read from a single sample in a study of blood T cells in healthy people across ages. A J-beta primer mix and a sample-barcoded 5' primer were used in a second PCR of roughly 6 to 12 cycles. Each CDR3 protein gets one entry after TCRdb re-called the 5' RACE reads with MiXCR. The sample includes 630,000 or so distinct CDR3 sequences, 32% of them seen just once. Sequencing input: blood. These receptors were collected from a woman aged 80 or older in good health.

This clonotype was observed a handful of times. The chain joins TRBV7-2 to TRBJ2-4; 9 nucleotides line up with TRBD2. Germline assignment: CDR1 SGHTA and CDR2 FQGNSA. The CDR3 consists of 17 residues. V shed 5 bases and J 9 bases; nucleotides not matched to a gene: 17. The CDR3 bases are TGTGCCAGCAGCCTGACGGGGGCGGGGGGGCCTAAAGTCATTCAGTACTTC. Protein: CASSLTGAGGPKVIQYF. The full variable domain, its missing parts supplied by reference TRBV7-2 and TRBJ2-4, is GAGVSQSPSNKVTEKGKDVELRCDPISGHTALYWYRQSLGQGLEFLIYFQGNSAPDKSGLPSDRFSAERTGGSVSTLTIQRTQQEDSAVYLCASSLTGAGGPKVIQYFGAGTRLSVL.

This clonotype was observed at least ten times. The V and J genes are TRBV6-2 or TRBV6-3 and TRBJ1-2; no clear D. The CDR3 extends over 17 amino acids. The V gene's germline CDR1 is MNHEY and CDR2 SVGEGT. Trimming removed 0 bases at V and 2 bases at J, with 16 bases between. This CDR3 reads CASSYSISRSTNYGYTF. DNA of the CDR3: TGTGCCAGCAGTTACTCGATTTCACGTAGCACCAACTATGGCTACACCTTC.

Notes on this clonotype: A much larger clonotype is one base distant, so this may be a read error. No conserved phenylalanine or tryptophan is present at the end of the CDR3, so a read error is the likely explanation. The chain carries TRBV10-3 and TRBJ1-4; D ambiguous. The CDR3 runs 14 residues. Germline assignment: CDR1 ENHRY and CDR2 SYGVKD. The V gene lost 2 bases and the J gene lost 8 bases, with 12 bases spanning the gap. CDR3 in DNA: TGTGCCATCAGTGAGCGGGGAGCCGAGGAAAAACTGTTTTTG. Translation: CAISERGAEEKLFL.

Many counts were recorded for this clonotype. The chain joins TRBV20-1 to TRBJ2-5; possibly TRBD2 for D (6 bases). CDR3 size: 14 residues. Trimming removed 0 bases from V and 0 bases from J, with 8 bases in between. The germline V gene encodes CDR1 DFQATT and CDR2 SNEGSKA (reference sequence). CDR3 loop: CSARDWGDQETQYF. DNA for the CDR3: TGCAGTGCTAGAGATTGGGGGGACCAAGAGACCCAGTACTTC.

This clonotype appeared a few times. The V gene is TRBV5-4, the J gene TRBJ2-3; 11 bases are a match to TRBD2. In germline, CDR1 is SGHNT, CDR2 YYREEE (reference sequence). The ends lost 9 bases at V and 0 bases at J; junction bases unmatched: 12. CDR3 size: 17 residues. CDR3 nucleotides: TGTGCCATTACAGGACTAGCGGGCCTACCTAGCACAGATACGCAGTATTTT. Translated: CAITGLAGLPSTDTQYF.

The chain is built from TRBV20-1 and TRBJ2-5, with D uncertain. The germline V gene has CDR1 DFQATT and CDR2 SNEGSKA (reference sequence). V was clipped by 4 bases and J by 11 bases, with 23 bases between them. This CDR3 is 14 amino acids long. The CDR3 region is CSATKQTSYNEQYF. The DNA for the CDR3 is TGCAGTGCTACCAAACAGACCTCCTACAATGAGCAGTACTTC.

This clonotype appeared once. This may stem from a read error, because a much larger clone lies one nucleotide away. The chain combines TRBV19 with TRBJ2-5; 9 nucleotides match TRBD1. V lost 3 bases and J lost 3; bases outside the gene matches: 5. The CDR3 is 15 amino acids. Per germline, CDR1 LNHDA and CDR2 SQIVND (reference sequence). The CDR3: CASSMTGGFKETQYF. CDR3 bases: TGTGCCAGTAGTATGACAGGGGGTTTCAAAGAGACCCAGTACTTC.

This clonotype has at least ten counts. The V gene is TRBV20-1, the J gene TRBJ2-7; D ambiguous. Germline CDR1 is DFQATT and CDR2 is SNEGSKA (reference sequence). V was trimmed by 3 bases and J by 3 bases, leaving 6 bases between them. CDR3 length equals 11 residues. CDR3 amino acids: CSASPLYEQYF. In DNA form, the CDR3 reads TGCAGTGCTAGCCCCCTCTACGAGCAGTACTTC.

This clonotype was seen many times. The chain uses TRBV4-3 and TRBJ2-7, with a weak D call TRBD1 (6 bases). V lost 4 bases and J 4 bases, leaving 14 bases between the germline ends. CDR1 and CDR2 (germline): LGHNA, YSLEER. This CDR3 is 14 amino acids long. CDR3 in DNA: TGCGCCAGCAGCCGCGGACAGATTGGGTACGAGCAGTACTTC. Its protein product is CASSRGQIGYEQYF.

This clonotype was recorded once. At one end, the junction sequence differs from germline, possibly due to a read error. This chain uses TRBV5-1 with TRBJ1-2, with 7 bases identical to TRBD1. This CDR3 spans 11 amino acids. Germline CDR1 and CDR2: SGHRS and YFSETQ. CDR3 nucleotides: TGCGCCGGCAGTCGTGGGACAGCGGTCACCTTC. This translates into CAGSRGTAVTF.

The chain combines TRBV7-2 with TRBJ2-7; 7 bases match TRBD2. The CDR3 runs to 15 residues. V gave up 4 bases and J gave up 4 bases; unmatched junction bases: 10. Germline CDR1 reads SGHTA; CDR2 reads FQGNSA. CDR3 sequence reads: CASSSTRGSSYEQYF. The CDR3 region has the DNA TGTGCCAGCAGCTCAACTCGCGGGAGTAGTTACGAGCAGTACTTC.

CDR3 loop: CATSAGALTDTQYF. CDR3 coding DNA: TGTGCCACTTCTGCGGGGGCCCTCACAGATACGCAGTATTTT. The genes are TRBV2 and TRBJ2-3; TRBD2 is a possible D gene (7 bases). The germline CDR1 and CDR2 sequences are SNHLY and FYNNEI. The CDR3 length is 14 residues. The V end lost 10 bases, the J end lost 2 bases, and 16 bases lay between the germline ends.

This clonotype was seen many times. This chain connects TRBV30 to TRBJ1-2; D is undetermined. Trimming removed 4 bases at V and 2 bases at J, with 5 bases between. Germline-derived CDR1 and CDR2 are GTSNPN and SVGIG (reference sequence). The CDR3 is made up of 11 amino acids. The CDR3 DNA reads TGTGCCTGGACGGCCAACTATGGCTACACCTTC. Protein sequence: CAWTANYGYTF.

There are a few counts of this clonotype. A much larger clone sits a single nucleotide away, making a read error possible. The chain has TRBV28 and TRBJ1-2; no reliable D call. This CDR3 region has 14 residues. Trimming pared 6 bases from V and 4 bases from J, leaving 15 bases between. Germline CDR1 reads MDHEN; CDR2 reads SYDVKM. The CDR3 here is CASRFSTSPYGYTF. CDR3 bases: TGTGCCAGCAGGTTTTCAACGTCTCCCTATGGCTACACCTTC.

At least ten counts were recorded for this clonotype. V and J are TRBV4-1 and TRBJ2-2; D is ambiguous. V was pared by 5 bases and J by 6 bases, with 19 bases between. The germline V gene encodes CDR1 MGHRA and CDR2 YSYEKL. The length of the CDR3 is 16 residues. CDR3 in DNA: TGCGCCAGCAGCACGTGGGATTTAGTGTCGCCCGGGGAGCTGTTTTTT. Translation: CASSTWDLVSPGELFF.

The V gene is TRBV3-1, the J gene TRBJ2-7; 13 positions agree with TRBD2. CDR1 LGHDT and CDR2 YNNKEL come from the germline V gene (reference sequence). This CDR3 comprises 15 residues. The junction had 4 bases not matched to a gene; V was cut back by 4 bases and J by 4 bases. CDR3 bases: TGTGCCAGCAGCCGGGGGACTAGCGGGGAATACGAGCAGTACTTC. The encoded protein is CASSRGTSGEYEQYF.

Points on this clonotype: Possible read error: a much larger clone is one base away. The genes are TRBV7-2 and TRBJ1-4; maybe TRBD1 (5 bases). The CDR3 sequence is 16 residues long. The germline gives CDR1 SGHTA, CDR2 FQGNSA. In DNA form, the CDR3 reads TGTGCCAGCAGCTCCCCATCCGACAGATTTAATGAAAAACAGTTTTTT. Amino acids: CASSSPSDRFNEKQFF.

This clonotype was counted between two and nine times. This chain joins TRBV5-1 and TRBJ2-1; 13 positions match TRBD2. The ends lost 9 bases at V and 2 bases at J; junction bases unmatched: 5. The CDR3 has 15 amino acids. Germline CDR1 and CDR2: SGHRS and YFSETQ. The CDR3 loop is CATATSGGTYNEQFF. The CDR3 nucleotides read TGCGCCACCGCGACTAGCGGGGGGACCTACAATGAGCAGTTCTTC.

In its sample, this clonotype was seen many times. The CDR3 DNA reads TGTGCCAGCAGCCCACTAGGAAATGAGCAGTTCTTC. It yields the protein CASSPLGNEQFF. The chain combines TRBV7-2 with TRBJ2-1, with a weak D call TRBD2 (5 bases). Trimming cost V 5 bases and J 7 bases, with 9 bases left between them. Per germline, CDR1 SGHTA and CDR2 FQGNSA. The CDR3 spans 12 residues. Looking up the rest from reference TRBV7-2 and TRBJ2-1 gives the full variable domain: GAGVSQSPSNKVTEKGKDVELRCDPISGHTALYWYRQSLGQGLEFLIYFQGNSAPDKSGLPSDRFSAERTGGSVSTLTIQRTQQEDSAVYLCASSPLGNEQFFGPGTRLTVL.